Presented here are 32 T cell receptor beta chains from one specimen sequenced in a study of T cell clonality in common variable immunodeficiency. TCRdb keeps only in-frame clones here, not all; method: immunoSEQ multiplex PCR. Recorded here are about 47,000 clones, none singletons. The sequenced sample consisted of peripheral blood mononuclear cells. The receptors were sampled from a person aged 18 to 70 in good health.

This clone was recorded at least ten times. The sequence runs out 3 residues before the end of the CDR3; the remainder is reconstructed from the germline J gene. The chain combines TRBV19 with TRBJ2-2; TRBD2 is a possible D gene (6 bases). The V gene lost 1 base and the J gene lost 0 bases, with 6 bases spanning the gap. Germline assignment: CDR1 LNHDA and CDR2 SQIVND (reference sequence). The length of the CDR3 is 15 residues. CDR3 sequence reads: CASSIGGANTGELFF. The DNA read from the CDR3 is TGTGCCAGTAGTATAGGGGGGGCGAACACCGGGGAG.

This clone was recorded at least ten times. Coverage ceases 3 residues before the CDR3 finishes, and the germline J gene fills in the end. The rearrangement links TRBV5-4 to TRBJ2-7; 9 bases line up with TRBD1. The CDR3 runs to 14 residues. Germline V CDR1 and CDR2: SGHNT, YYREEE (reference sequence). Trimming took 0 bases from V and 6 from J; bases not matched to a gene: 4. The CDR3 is CASSLGQGGAEQYF. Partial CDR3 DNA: TGTGCCAGCAGCTTGGGACAGGGGGGGGCCGAG.

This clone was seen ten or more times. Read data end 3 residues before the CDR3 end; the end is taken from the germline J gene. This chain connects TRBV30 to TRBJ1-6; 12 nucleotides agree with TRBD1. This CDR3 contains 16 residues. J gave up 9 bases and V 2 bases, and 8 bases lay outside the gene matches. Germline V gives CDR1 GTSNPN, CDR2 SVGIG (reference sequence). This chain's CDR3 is CAWSRSGTGGISPLHF. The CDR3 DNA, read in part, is TGTGCCTGGAGTAGATCCGGGACAGGGGGCATTTCACCC.

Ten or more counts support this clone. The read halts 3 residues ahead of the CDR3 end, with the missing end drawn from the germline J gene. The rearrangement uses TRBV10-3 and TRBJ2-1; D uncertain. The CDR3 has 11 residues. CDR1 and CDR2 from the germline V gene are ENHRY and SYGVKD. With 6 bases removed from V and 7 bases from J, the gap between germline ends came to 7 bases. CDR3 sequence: CAISRNNEQFF. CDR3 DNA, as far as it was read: TGTGCCATCAGCCGTAATAATGAG.

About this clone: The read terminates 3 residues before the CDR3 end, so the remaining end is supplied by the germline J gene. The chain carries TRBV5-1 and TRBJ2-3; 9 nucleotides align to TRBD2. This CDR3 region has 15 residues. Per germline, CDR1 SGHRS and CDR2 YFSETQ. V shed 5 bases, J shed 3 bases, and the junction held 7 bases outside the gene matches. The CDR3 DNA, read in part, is TGCGCCAGCAGAGCGATAGCGGGGGTAACAGATACG. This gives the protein CASRAIAGVTDT. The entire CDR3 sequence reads CASRAIAGVTDTQYF.

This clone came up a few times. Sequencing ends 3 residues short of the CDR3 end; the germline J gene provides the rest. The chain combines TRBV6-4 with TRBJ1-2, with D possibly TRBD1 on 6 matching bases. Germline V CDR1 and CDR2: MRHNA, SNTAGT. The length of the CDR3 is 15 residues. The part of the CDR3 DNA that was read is TGTGCCAGCAGTGACTCGGGGGGGGCCTACAATGAC. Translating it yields CASSDSGGAYND. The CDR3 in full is CASSDSGGAYNDYTF.

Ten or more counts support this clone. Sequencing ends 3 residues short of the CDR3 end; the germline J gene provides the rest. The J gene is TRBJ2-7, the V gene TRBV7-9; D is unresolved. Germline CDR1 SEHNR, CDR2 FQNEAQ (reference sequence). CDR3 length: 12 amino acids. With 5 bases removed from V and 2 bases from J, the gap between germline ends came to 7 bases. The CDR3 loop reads CASSPGTYEQYF. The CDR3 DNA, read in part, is TGTGCCAGCAGCCCCGGTACCTACGAG.

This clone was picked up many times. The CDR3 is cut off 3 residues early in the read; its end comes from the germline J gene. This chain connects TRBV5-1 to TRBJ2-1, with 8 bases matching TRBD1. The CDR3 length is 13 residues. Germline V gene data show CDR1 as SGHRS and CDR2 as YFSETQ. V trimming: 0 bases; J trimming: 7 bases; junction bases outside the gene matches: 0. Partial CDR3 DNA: TGCGCCAGCAGCTTGGGACAGGGGAATGAG. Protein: CASSLGQGNE. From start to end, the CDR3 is CASSLGQGNEQFF.

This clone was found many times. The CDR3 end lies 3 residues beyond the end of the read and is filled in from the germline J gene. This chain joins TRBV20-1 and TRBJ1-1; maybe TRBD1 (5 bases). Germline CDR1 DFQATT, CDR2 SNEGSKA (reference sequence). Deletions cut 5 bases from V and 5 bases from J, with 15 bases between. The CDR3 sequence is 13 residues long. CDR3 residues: CSALRGPGTEAFF. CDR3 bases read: TGCAGTGCTCTGAGGGGTCCCGGTACTGAA.

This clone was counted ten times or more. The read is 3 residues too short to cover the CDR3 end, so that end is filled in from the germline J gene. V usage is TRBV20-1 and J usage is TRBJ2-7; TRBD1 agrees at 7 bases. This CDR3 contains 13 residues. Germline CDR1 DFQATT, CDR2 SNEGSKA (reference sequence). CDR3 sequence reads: CSFVQNRGYEQYF. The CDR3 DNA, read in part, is TGCAGCTTCGTTCAAAACAGGGGCTACGAG.

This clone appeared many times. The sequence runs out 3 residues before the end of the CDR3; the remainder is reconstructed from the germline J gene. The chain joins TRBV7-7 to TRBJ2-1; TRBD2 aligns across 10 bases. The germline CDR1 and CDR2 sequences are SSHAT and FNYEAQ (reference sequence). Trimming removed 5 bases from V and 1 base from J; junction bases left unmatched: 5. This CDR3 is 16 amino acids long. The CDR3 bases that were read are TGTGCCAGCAGCCCTAGCGGGGGCGCATCCTACAATGAG. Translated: CASSPSGGASYNE. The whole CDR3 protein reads CASSPSGGASYNEQFF.

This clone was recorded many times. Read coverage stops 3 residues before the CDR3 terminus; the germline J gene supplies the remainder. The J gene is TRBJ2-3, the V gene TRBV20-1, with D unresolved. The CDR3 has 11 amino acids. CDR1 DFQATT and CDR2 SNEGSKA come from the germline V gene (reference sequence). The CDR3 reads CSLRAPDTQYF. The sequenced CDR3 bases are TGCAGCCTAAGGGCACCAGATACG.

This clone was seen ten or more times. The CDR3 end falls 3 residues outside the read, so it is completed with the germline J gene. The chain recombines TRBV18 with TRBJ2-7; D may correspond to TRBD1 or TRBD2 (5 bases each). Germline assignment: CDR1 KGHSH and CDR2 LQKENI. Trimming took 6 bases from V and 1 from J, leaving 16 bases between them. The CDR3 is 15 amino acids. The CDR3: CASSPEGHTSYEQYF. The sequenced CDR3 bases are TGTGCCAGCTCCCCCGAGGGGCACACATCCTACGAG.

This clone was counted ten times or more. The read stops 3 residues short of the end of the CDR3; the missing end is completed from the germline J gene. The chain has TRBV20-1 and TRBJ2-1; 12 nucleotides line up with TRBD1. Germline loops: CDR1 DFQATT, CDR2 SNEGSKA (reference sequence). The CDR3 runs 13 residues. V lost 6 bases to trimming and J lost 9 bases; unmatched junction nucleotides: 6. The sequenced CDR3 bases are TGCAGTGCCCCGCGGGACAGGGGGCGTGAG. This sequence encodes CSAPRDRGRE. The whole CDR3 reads CSAPRDRGREQFF.

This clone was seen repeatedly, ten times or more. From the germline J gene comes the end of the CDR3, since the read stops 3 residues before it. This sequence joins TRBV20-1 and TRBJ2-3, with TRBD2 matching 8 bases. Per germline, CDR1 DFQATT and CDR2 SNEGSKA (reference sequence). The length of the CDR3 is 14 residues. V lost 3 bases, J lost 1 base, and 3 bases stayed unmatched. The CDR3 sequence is CSASGAGGTDTQYF. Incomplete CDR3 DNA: TGCAGTGCTAGCGGAGCGGGGGGCACAGATACG.

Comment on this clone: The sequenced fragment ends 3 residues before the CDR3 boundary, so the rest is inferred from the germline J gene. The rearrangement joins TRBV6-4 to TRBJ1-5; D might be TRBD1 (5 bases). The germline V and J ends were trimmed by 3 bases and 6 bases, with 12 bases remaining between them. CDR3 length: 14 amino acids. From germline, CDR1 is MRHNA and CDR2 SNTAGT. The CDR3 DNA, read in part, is TGTGCCAGCAGTGAGGAGGGGATGGGTCAGCCC. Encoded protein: CASSEEGMGQP. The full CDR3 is CASSEEGMGQPQHF.

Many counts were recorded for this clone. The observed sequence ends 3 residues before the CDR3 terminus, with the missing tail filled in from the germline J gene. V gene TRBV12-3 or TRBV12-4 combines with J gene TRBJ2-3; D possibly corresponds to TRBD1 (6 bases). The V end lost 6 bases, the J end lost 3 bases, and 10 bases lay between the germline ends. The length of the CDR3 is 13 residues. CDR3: CASRPTGTDTQYF. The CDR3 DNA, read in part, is TGTGCCAGCAGACCGACAGGTACAGATACG.

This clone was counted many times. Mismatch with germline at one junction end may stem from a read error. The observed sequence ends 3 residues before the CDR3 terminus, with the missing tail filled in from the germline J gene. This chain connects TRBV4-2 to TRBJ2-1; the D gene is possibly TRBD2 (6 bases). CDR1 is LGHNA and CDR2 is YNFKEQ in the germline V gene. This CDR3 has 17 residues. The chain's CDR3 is CASSQTFGTGVGNEQFF. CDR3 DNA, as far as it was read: TGCGCCAGCAGCCAGACTTTTGGAACGGGGGTTGGCAATGAG.

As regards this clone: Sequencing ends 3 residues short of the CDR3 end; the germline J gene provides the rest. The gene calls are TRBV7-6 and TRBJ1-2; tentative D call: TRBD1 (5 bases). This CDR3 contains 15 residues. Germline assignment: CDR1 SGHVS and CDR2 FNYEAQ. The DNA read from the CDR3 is TGTGCCAGCCAGTCAGGGTTAGGTTCCTACAATGAC. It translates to CASQSGLGSYND. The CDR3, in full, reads CASQSGLGSYNDYTF. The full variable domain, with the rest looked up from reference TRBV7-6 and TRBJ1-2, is GAGVSQSPRYKVTKRGQDVALRCDPISGHVSLYWYRQALGQGPEFLTYFNYEAQQDKSGLPNDRFSAERPEGSISTLTIQRTEQRDSAMYRCASQSGLGSYNDYTFGSGTRLTVV.

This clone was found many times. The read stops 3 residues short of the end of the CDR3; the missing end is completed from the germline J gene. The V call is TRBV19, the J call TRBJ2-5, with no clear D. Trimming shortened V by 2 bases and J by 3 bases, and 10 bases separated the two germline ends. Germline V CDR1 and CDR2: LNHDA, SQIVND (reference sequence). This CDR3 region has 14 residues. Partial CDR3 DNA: TGTGCCAGTAGTATAAGAGCCTCCAAAGAGACC. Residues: CASSIRASKET. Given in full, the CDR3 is CASSIRASKETQYF.

The CDR3 protein is CASSTRTGRFYEQYF. The DNA read from the CDR3 is TGTGCCAGCAGCACCCGGACAGGGCGGTTCTACGAG. The J gene is TRBJ2-7, the V gene TRBV7-9; TRBD1 agrees at 8 bases. The read falls 3 residues short of the CDR3 end, and the missing part is taken from the germline J gene. With 5 bases clipped from V and 3 bases from J, the junction kept 9 bases outside the gene matches. Germline CDR1 is SEHNR and CDR2 is FQNEAQ (reference sequence). The CDR3 extends over 15 amino acids.

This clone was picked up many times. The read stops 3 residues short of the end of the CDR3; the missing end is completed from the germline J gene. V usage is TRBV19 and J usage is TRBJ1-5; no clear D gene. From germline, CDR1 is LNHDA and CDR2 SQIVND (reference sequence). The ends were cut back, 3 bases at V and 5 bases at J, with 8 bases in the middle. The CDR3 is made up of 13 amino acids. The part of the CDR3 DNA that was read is TGTGCCAGTAGTATCCCAGGATATCAGCCC. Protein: CASSIPGYQP. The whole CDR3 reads CASSIPGYQPQHF.

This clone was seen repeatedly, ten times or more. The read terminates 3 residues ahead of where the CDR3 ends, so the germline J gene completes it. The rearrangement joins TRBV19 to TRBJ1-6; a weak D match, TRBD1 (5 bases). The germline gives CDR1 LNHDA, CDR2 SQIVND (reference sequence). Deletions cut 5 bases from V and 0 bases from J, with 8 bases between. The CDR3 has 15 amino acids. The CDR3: CASSEGSSYNSPLHF. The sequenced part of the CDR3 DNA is TGTGCCAGTAGTGAGGGGAGCTCCTATAATTCACCC.

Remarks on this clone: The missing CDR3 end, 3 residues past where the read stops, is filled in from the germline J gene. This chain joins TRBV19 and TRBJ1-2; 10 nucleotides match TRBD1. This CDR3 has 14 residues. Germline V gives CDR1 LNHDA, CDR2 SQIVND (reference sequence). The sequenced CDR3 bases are TGTGCCAGTAGTACGCTGGGACAGGGGTGGGAC. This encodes CASSTLGQGWD. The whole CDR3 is CASSTLGQGWDYTF.

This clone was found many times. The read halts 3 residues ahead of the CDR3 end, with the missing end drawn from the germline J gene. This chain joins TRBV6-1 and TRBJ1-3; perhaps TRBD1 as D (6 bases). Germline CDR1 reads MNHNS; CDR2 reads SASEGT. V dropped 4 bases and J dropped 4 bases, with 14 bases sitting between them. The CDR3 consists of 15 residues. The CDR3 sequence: CASSVGGPPGNTIYF. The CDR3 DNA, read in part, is TGTGCCAGCAGTGTAGGGGGTCCACCCGGAAACACC.

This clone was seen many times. CDR3 DNA, as far as it was read: TGCGCCAGCAGCCAAGGGACAGGCCGTAATGGC. It encodes CASSQGTGRNG. The whole CDR3 reads CASSQGTGRNGYTF. The chain carries TRBV4-1 and TRBJ1-2, with 7 nucleotides matching TRBD1. The read terminates 3 residues ahead of where the CDR3 ends, so the germline J gene completes it. Germline CDR1 and CDR2: MGHRA and YSYEKL. Trimming at V came to 1 base and at J to 6 bases, leaving 5 bases not matched to a gene. The CDR3 is 14 residues long.

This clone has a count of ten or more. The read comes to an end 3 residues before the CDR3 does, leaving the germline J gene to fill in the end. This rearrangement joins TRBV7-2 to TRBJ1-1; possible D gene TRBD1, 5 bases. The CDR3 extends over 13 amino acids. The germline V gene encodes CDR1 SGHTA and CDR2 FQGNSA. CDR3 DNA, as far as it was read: TGTGCCAGCAGCTTTATCCAGGGCCCCGAA. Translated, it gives CASSFIQGPE. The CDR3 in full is CASSFIQGPEAFF.

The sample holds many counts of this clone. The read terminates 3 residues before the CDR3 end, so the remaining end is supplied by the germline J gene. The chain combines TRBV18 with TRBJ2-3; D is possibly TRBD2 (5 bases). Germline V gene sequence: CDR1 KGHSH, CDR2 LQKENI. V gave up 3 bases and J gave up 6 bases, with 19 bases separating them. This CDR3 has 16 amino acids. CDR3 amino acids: CASSPDSQQRADTQYF. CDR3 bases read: TGTGCCAGCTCACCGGATAGTCAACAGAGGGCTGATACG. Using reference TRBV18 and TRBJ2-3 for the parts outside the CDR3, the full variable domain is NAGVMQNPRHLVRRRGQEARLRCSPMKGHSHVYWYRQLPEEGLKFMVYLQKENIIDESGMPKERFSAEFPKEGPSILRIQQVVRGDSAAYFCASSPDSQQRADTQYFGPGTRLTVL.

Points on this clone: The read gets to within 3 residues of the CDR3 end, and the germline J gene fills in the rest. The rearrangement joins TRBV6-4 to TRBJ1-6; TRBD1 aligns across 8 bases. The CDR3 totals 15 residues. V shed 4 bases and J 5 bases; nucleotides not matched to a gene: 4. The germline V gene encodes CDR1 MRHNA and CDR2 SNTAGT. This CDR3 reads CASSVSTGDNSPLHF. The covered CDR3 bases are TGTGCCAGCAGTGTCTCGACAGGGGATAATTCACCC.

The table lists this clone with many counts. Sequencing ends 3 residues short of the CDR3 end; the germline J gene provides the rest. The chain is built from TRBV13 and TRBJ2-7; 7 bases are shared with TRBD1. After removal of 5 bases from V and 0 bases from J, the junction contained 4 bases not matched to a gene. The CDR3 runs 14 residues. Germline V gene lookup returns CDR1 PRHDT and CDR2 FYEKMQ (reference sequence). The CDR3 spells CASSLRDSSYEQYF. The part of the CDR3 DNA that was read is TGTGCCAGCAGCCTCAGGGACAGCTCCTACGAG.

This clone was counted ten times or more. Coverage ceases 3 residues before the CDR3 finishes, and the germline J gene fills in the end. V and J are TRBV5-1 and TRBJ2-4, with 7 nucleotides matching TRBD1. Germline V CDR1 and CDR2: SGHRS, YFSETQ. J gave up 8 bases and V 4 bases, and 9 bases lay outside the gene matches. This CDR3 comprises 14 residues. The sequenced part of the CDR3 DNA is TGCGCCAGCAGCGTCGACAGGGAAGGAGACATT. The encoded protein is CASSVDREGDI. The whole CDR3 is CASSVDREGDIQYF.

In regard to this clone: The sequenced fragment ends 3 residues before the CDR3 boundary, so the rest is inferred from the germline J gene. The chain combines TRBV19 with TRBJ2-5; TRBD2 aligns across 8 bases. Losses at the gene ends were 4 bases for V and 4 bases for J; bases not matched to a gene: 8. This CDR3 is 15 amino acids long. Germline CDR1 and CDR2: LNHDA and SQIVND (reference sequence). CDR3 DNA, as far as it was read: TGTGCCAGTAGTACCGGACTAGCCCCGCCAGAGACC. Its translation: CASSTGLAPPET. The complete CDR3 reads CASSTGLAPPETQYF.